This T cell receptor (beta chain) emerged from a study of shared T cell receptors in the human thymus (TCRdb year 2021). Regarding the research as a whole: The study examined how self-reactive, shared T-cell receptor alpha chains are generated in the human thymus.

Measured from the cysteine to the phenylalanine, the CDR3 is 17 residues long. CDR3 DNA only is kept here, 51 bases in frame from base 1. Library creation used the immunoSEQ multiplex PCR assay. TCRdb mirrors the immuneACCESS table, restricted to in-frame sequences. Some clones are absent from its copies; in checked studies, under half trace to an unresolved V gene, and the reason for the others is unknown. The sample yields roughly 410,000 clones; roughly 94% were counted once. The ten most abundant clones make up approximately 0.02% of the sample. Notes on this clone: It lacks a known antigen. No quality values exist for individual bases; no much larger clone is one base distant.

The chain couples TRBV21-1 to TRBJ1-5. TRBV21-1 is a listed pseudogene. The receptor was derived from a human donor. Sequencing was carried out using thymocytes. This receptor carries the CDR3 CASSIVFSNWGNQPQHF. The nucleotide sequence is given as TGTGCCAGCAGCATCGTATTTTCGAACTGGGGCAATCAGCCCCAGCATTTT.